This T cell receptor beta chain was sequenced in a study of OX40 agonist ivuxolimab in advanced cancers. The wider study: Among those enrolled, mean age was around 60 years (range about 23 to 80) and 75% to 90% were male. Two cutaneous melanoma patients and one hepatocellular carcinoma patient, three in all, had partial responses.

The CDR3 consists of 18 residues. V was cut by 0 bases and J by 0 bases, with 12 bases left in between. The germline CDR1 and CDR2 sequences are LNHNV and YYDKDF (reference sequence). General study points: Partial responders dosed at 0.1-3.0 mg/kg displayed clonal expansion ranking among the lowest. Both blood CD4+ and CD8+ T cells showed clonal growth by week 6 at 0.1 to 3.0 mg/kg.

A word on this clone: The antigen is undetermined.

The protocol was immunoSEQ multiplex PCR, while the TCRdb copy is restricted to in-frame clones and leaves out a portion. This sample has some 66,000 clones, with over 60% found just once. The rearrangement links TRBV15 to TRBJ1-6, with unresolved D. The sequenced sample was CD4+ or CD8+ T cells sorted from blood, obtained in a trial of the OX40 agonist ivuxolimab. The TCR comes from an adult with an advanced solid tumor such as melanoma, head and neck, liver or kidney cancer. CDR3 nucleotide sequence: TGTGCCACCAGCAGAGATCGGGTTCTCGTCTCCTATAATTCACCCCTCCACTTT. Amino acids: CATSRDRVLVSYNSPLHF.